The present T cell receptor (beta chain) was sequenced within a study of neurological immune-mediated disorders. This clonotype occurred many times. Its antigen is unknown. The method for making cDNA was 5'RACE, and it used 10-nucleotide random UMIs. A single run covered 15-18 subjects with over 180 million TCR-beta sequences. MiXCR was run by TCRdb on the 5' RACE reads, yielding one entry per CDR3 protein. Of some 49,000 distinct CDR3 sequences detected, more than 8.5% appear once; the ten largest clones hold about 1.6%. Study findings and constraints: Across subjects, no CDR3 amino acid sequence appeared in expanded clones of more than one subject, a finding that suggested private repertoires in all groups.

The time point is: longitudinal time-point 1 (baseline). Volunteers attending a blood bank in Maryland, USA, served as healthy controls. The CDR3 length is 12 residues. CDR1 and CDR2 (germline): SQVTM, ANQGSEA. V was cut by 8 bases and J by 7 bases, with 15 bases left in between. Sequenced material: PBMCs. This clonotype was sampled from a middle-aged woman in good health. The chain carries TRBV29-1 and TRBJ1-3; D gene uncertain. CDR3 DNA sequence: TGCAGCTCCGTCGGCTTTGGGAACACCATATATTTT. It encodes CSSVGFGNTIYF.